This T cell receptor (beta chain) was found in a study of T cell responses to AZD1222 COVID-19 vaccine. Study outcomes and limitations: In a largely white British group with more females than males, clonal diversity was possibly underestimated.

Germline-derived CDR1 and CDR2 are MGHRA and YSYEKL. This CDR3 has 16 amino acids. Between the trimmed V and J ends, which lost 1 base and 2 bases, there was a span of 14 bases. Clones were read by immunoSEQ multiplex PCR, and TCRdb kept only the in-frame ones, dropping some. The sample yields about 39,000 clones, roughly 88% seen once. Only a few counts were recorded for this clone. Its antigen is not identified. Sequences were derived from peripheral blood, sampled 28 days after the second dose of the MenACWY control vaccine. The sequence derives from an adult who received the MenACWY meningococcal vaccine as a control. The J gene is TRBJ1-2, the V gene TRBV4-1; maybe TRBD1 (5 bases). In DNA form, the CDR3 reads TGCGCCAGCAGCCAAGCGCCAGGGAACCGAAACTATGGCTACACCTTC. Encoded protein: CASSQAPGNRNYGYTF.